The rows below give T cell receptor beta chains drawn from one sample of a study of OX40 agonist ivuxolimab in advanced cancers. Only in-frame clones appear in the TCRdb table, and some are missing; sequencing was by immunoSEQ multiplex PCR. This table has 77,000 or so clones, about 93% appearing once. This specimen consisted of CD4+ or CD8+ T cells sorted from blood, obtained in a trial of the OX40 agonist ivuxolimab. These receptors all stem from an adult with an advanced solid tumor such as melanoma, head and neck, liver or kidney cancer. CDR3s include the opening cysteine and the closing phenylalanine or tryptophan. Fields, in order: clone size, CDR3 length, J gene, D gene, V gene, CDR3 DNA, CDR3 protein. D genes are given only for firm matches. Some rows have no size entry. The others give once, few or many, or a class for an expanded clone.

- | 14 | TRBJ1-2 | TRBD1 | TRBV6-5 | TGTGCCAGCAGCCGAACGACAGGGGGCTATGGCTACACCTTC | CASSRTTGGYGYTF
- | 12 | TRBJ2-7 | TRBD1 | TRBV6-5 | TGTGCCAGCAGCAGGGGGTATGACGAGCAGTACTTC | CASSRGYDEQYF
- | 17 | TRBJ2-3 | - | TRBV18 | TGTGCCAGCTCACCACTTGCAGGGGACGGAAGTCGAGATACGCAGTATTTT | CASSPLAGDGSRDTQYF
- | 15 | TRBJ2-3 | - | TRBV9 | TGTGCCAGCAGCGCACAAGCGCATAGCACAGATACGCAGTATTTT | CASSAQAHSTDTQYF
- | 10 | TRBJ2-3 | - | TRBV19 | TGTGCCAGTGGGCTGGTTACGCAGTATTTT | CASGLVTQYF
- | 15 | TRBJ2-3 | - | TRBV7-9 | TGTGCCAGCAGCTTAAACCAGGGTTTCACAGATACGCAGTATTTT | CASSLNQGFTDTQYF
- | 14 | TRBJ2-5 | TRBD1 | TRBV5-1 | TGCGCCAGCAGCTTAGGGGACAGCCAAGAGACCCAGTACTTC | CASSLGDSQETQYF
- | 15 | TRBJ1-6 | - | TRBV7-2 | TGTGCCAGCAGCTTACCCCAAGCCGGGAATTCACCCCTCCACTTT | CASSLPQAGNSPLHF
- | 13 | TRBJ1-4 | - | TRBV2 | TGTGCCAGCAGGGGGGGCTATAATGAAAAACTGTTTTTT | CASRGGYNEKLFF
- | 14 | TRBJ2-7 | - | TRBV7-2 | TGTGCCAGCAGCTTAGAGGGGGGACTCTACGAGCAGTACTTC | CASSLEGGLYEQYF
once | 14 | TRBJ2-2 | - | TRBV9 | TGTGCCAGCAGCCCACGGACCAACACCGGGGAGCTGTTTTTT | CASSPRTNTGELFF
- | 14 | TRBJ2-5 | - | TRBV29-1 | TGCAGCGTTGTAGAGTTATTGGGGGAAGAGACCCAGTACTTC | CSVVELLGEETQYF
- | 15 | TRBJ1-6 | - | TRBV19 | TGTGCCAGTAGTGGACGACATGGTGGCGATTCACCCCTCCACTTT | CASSGRHGGDSPLHF
once | 16 | TRBJ2-2 | TRBD2 | TRBV7-2 | TGTGCCAGCAGCTTAGCTCAGCCTAGCGGCACCGGGGAGCTGTTTTTT | CASSLAQPSGTGELFF
- | 11 | TRBJ1-2 | TRBD1 | TRBV15 | TGTGCCACGGGACAGAACTATGGCTACACCTTC | CATGQNYGYTF
- | 13 | TRBJ2-5 | TRBD2 | TRBV7-2 | TGTGCCAGCGCGGGAGGCGGGGGGGAGACCCAGTACTTC | CASAGGGGETQYF
- | 16 | TRBJ1-2 | TRBD1 | TRBV7-3 | TGTGCCAGCAGCTATACCGGGACAGAAGCTAACTATGGCTACACCTTC | CASSYTGTEANYGYTF
- | 11 | TRBJ2-5 | - | TRBV28 | TGTGCCAGCAGTGGACAAGAGACCCAGTACTTC | CASSGQETQYF
- | 14 | TRBJ1-5 | TRBD1 | TRBV30 | TGTGCCTGGAGCCTAGGGACAGGGGGCTTGCCCCAGCATTTT | CAWSLGTGGLPQHF
- | 13 | TRBJ1-4 | - | TRBV9 | TGTGCCAGCAGCGTAGGTCCTAATGAAAAACTGTTTTTT | CASSVGPNEKLFF
- | 19 | TRBJ2-1 | TRBD2 | TRBV28 | TGTGCCAGCAGTACCGACAGGGTGGTGGCTAGCGGGAGTTACAATGAGCAGTTCTTC | CASSTDRVVASGSYNEQFF
once | 15 | TRBJ2-1 | TRBD2 | TRBV27 | TGTGCCAGCAACCCTGTAGCGGGGGGCTACAATGAGCAGTTCTTC | CASNPVAGGYNEQFF
- | 16 | TRBJ2-5 | - | TRBV5-1 | TGCGCCAGCAGCTTGGCGGTTGGGGGCGCGCAAGAGACCCAGTACTTC | CASSLAVGGAQETQYF
- | 15 | TRBJ2-5 | TRBD1 | TRBV19 | TGTGCCAGTAACTCACAGGGGGCGTCCAAAGAGACCCAGTACTTC | CASNSQGASKETQYF
- | 12 | TRBJ1-6 | - | TRBV7-8 | TGTGCCAGCAGCTTGGGGAGCGTCCCGCCCCACTTT | CASSLGSVPPHF
once | 14 | TRBJ2-2 | - | TRBV5-1 | TGCGCCAGCAGCTCTACGGGGGAAACCGGGGAGCTGTTTTTT | CASSSTGETGELFF
- | 12 | TRBJ2-1 | - | TRBV5-4 | TGTGCCAGCAGCTCCAGGGACAATGAGCAGTTCTTC | CASSSRDNEQFF
- | 13 | TRBJ2-5 | - | TRBV10-3 | TGTGCCATCAGTGGGGGGTCGGGAGAGACCCAGTACTTC | CAISGGSGETQYF
- | 15 | TRBJ2-2 | - | TRBV5-4 | TGTGCCAGCAGCCACAACAGTGGGCCCCTAGGGGAGCTGTTTTTT | CASSHNSGPLGELFF
- | 13 | TRBJ2-5 | - | TRBV7-6 | TGTGCCAGCAGCTTCAACAGGCTGGAGACCCAGTACTTC | CASSFNRLETQYF
- | 15 | TRBJ2-3 | TRBD2 | TRBV7-2 | TGTGCCAGCAGCTTAGAAGCGGCGGGGGGAGATACGCAGTATTTT | CASSLEAAGGDTQYF
- | 17 | TRBJ2-1 | TRBD2 | TRBV7-9 | TGTGCCAGCAGCTTGAGCATAAGCGGGAGCTCGTACAATGAGCAGTTCTTC | CASSLSISGSSYNEQFF
- | 17 | TRBJ2-7 | - | TRBV12-5 | TGTGCTAGTGGTTTGGTACATTGCCTCCCCCTCTCCTACGAGCAGTACTTC | CASGLVHCLPLSYEQYF
- | 15 | TRBJ2-3 | - | TRBV5-1 | TGCGCCAGCAGCTTGGTTCACCCTAGCACAGATACGCAGTATTTT | CASSLVHPSTDTQYF
- | 12 | TRBJ2-7 | - | TRBV30 | TGTGCCTGGACCGAGGGAGGCTACGAGCAGTACTTC | CAWTEGGYEQYF